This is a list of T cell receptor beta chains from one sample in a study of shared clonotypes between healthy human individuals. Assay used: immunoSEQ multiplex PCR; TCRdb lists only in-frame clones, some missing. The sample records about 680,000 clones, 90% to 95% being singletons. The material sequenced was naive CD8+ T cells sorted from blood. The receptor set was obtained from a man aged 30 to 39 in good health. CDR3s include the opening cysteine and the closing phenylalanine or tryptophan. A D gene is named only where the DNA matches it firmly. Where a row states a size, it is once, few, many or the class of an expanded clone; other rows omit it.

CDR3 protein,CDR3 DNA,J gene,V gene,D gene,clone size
CASSLDASSYGYTF,TGTGCCAGCAGCTTAGATGCAAGTTCCTATGGCTACACCTTC,TRBJ1-2,TRBV7-9,-,-
CASSLDFRGQETQYF,TGTGCCAGCAGCTTGGATTTTAGGGGCCAAGAGACCCAGTACTTC,TRBJ2-5,TRBV5-4,-,once
CASSPSGNEQFF,TGTGCCAGCAGCCCTAGCGGTAATGAGCAGTTCTTC,TRBJ2-1,TRBV7-3,TRBD2,-
CAAQQGNIQYF,TGTGCCGCCCAACAGGGAAACATTCAGTACTTC,TRBJ2-4,TRBV2,-,-
CASARQDYEQYF,TGTGCCAGCGCCAGACAGGACTACGAGCAGTACTTC,TRBJ2-7,TRBV25-1,-,-
CASSVRRAQRGYTF,TGTGCCAGTAGTGTCCGGCGGGCCCAACGGGGCTACACCTTC,TRBJ1-2,TRBV19,-,-
CASTRLWSDTDTQYF,TGTGCCAGCACCCGTCTCTGGTCGGACACAGATACGCAGTATTTT,TRBJ2-3,TRBV7-9,-,-
CASKQDTPSYEQYF,TGTGCCAGCAAACAGGACACTCCCTCCTACGAGCAGTACTTC,TRBJ2-7,TRBV7-2,-,-
CASRGFQNHYTQYF,TGTGCCAGCAGGGGGTTTCAGAACCATTATACGCAGTATTTT,TRBJ2-3,TRBV28,-,once
CASSRDSSAPKLFF,TGCGCCAGCTCCCGGGACAGTTCAGCGCCAAAACTGTTTTTT,TRBJ1-4,TRBV10-1,TRBD1,-